Each of the 25 T cell receptor beta chains below was sequenced from the same sample in a study of technical replicates of blood from a few donors. Some clones are missing from TCRdb's copy, which holds only in-frame ones; the method was immunoSEQ multiplex PCR. The repertoire holds under 90,000 clones, with roughly 93% as singletons. Source material: T cells isolated from PBMCs. The receptors derive from a human donor in good health.

This chain joins TRBV29-1 and TRBJ1-2; TRBD1 agrees at 8 bases. CDR3 length: 14 amino acids. Germline CDR1 SQVTM, CDR2 ANQGSEA. V shed 3 bases and J 4 bases; nucleotides not matched to a gene: 7. CDR3 in amino acids: CSVDPRTGIYGYTF. The CDR3 DNA is TGCAGCGTTGACCCCCGGACAGGGATCTATGGCTACACCTTC.

J is TRBJ2-7 and V is TRBV11-2; D gene ambiguous. The V and J ends lost 3 bases and 3 bases respectively, with 12 bases between them. The CDR3 contains 14 residues. Per germline, CDR1 SGHAT and CDR2 FQNNGV. The CDR3 nucleotides read TGTGCCAGCAGCTTTAACTCGAACGACTACGAGCAGTACTTC. It encodes CASSFNSNDYEQYF.

The chain is built from TRBV28 and TRBJ2-1; a possible D gene is TRBD2 (6 bases). Deletions cut 4 bases from V and 6 bases from J, with 19 bases between. Germline loops: CDR1 MDHEN, CDR2 SYDVKM. The CDR3 totals 16 residues. DNA of the CDR3: TGTGCCAGCAGTTCCCTAGCGTCGGTCGGGTTCAATGAGCAGTTCTTC. Protein product: CASSSLASVGFNEQFF.

The genes are TRBV6-1 and TRBJ2-1; perhaps TRBD1 as D (6 bases). This CDR3 region has 14 residues. The germline V gene has CDR1 MNHNS and CDR2 SASEGT. Trimming took off 0 bases at V and 6 bases at J, with 9 bases between the two ends. CDR3 sequence: CASSEATGTNEQFF. CDR3 nucleotides: TGTGCCAGCAGTGAAGCGACAGGTACCAATGAGCAGTTCTTC.

The chain is built from TRBV29-1 and TRBJ1-1; 10 positions agree with TRBD1. The CDR3 contains 13 residues. The V and J ends lost 5 bases and 11 bases, in that order; junction bases with no gene match: 11. Germline V gene lookup returns CDR1 SQVTM and CDR2 ANQGSEA. In nucleotides, the CDR3 is TGCAGCGTTCAAAACCTAGGACAGGGGGAGGCTTTCTTT. The encoded protein is CSVQNLGQGEAFF.

V and J are TRBV15 and TRBJ1-5; D gene uncertain. Trimming removed 0 bases at V and 6 bases at J, with 3 bases between. CDR1 LNHNV and CDR2 YYDKDF come from the germline V gene (reference sequence). This CDR3 comprises 12 residues. The CDR3 DNA reads as TGTGCCACCAGCAGAGATATTCAGCCCCAGCATTTT. Translation gives CATSRDIQPQHF.

The V and J genes are TRBV7-9 and TRBJ2-7; D is possibly TRBD2 (6 bases). The germline V gene encodes CDR1 SEHNR and CDR2 FQNEAQ (reference sequence). The CDR3 totals 15 residues. Trimming stripped 2 bases from V and 6 bases from J, with 17 bases between. The CDR3 loop reads CASSLILGDSREQYF. DNA for the CDR3: TGTGCCAGCAGCTTAATTCTAGGGGACTCTCGCGAGCAGTACTTC.

J is TRBJ2-7 and V is TRBV11-3; D remains unclear. Germline assignment: CDR1 SGHNT and CDR2 YENEEA. The V end lost 6 bases, the J end lost 2 bases, and 14 bases lay between the germline ends. The CDR3 length is 14 residues. CDR3 in DNA: TGTGCCAGCAGTCCCCCCCACAGACCCTACGAGCAGTACTTC. It yields the protein CASSPPHRPYEQYF.

The V gene is TRBV28, the J gene TRBJ2-7; 8 bases are a match to TRBD1. The trim removed 9 bases at V and 2 bases at J, leaving 9 bases unmatched. Germline values: CDR1 MDHEN, CDR2 SYDVKM. This CDR3 spans 14 amino acids. The CDR3 loop reads CASTAGQETYEQYF. The CDR3 DNA sequence: TGTGCCAGTACCGCGGGACAGGAAACCTACGAGCAGTACTTC.

J is TRBJ1-2 and V is TRBV7-9, with D perhaps TRBD1 (5 bases). The CDR3 totals 13 residues. The V gene's germline CDR1 is SEHNR and CDR2 FQNEAQ (reference sequence). The V and J ends lost 6 bases and 2 bases respectively, with 10 bases between them. CDR3: CASRVGANYGYTF. CDR3 nucleotides: TGTGCCAGCAGGGTTGGGGCCAACTATGGCTACACCTTC.

The chain uses TRBV5-4 and TRBJ2-3; D call uncertain. This CDR3 comprises 14 residues. CDR1 is SGHNT, CDR2 YYREEE, per germline (reference sequence). The V end was cut by 4 bases, the J end by 2 bases, with 11 bases between. CDR3 nucleotide sequence: TGTGCCAGCAGCCCCCTTTTCCCCACAGATACGCAGTATTTT. This encodes CASSPLFPTDTQYF.

The chain carries TRBV4-2 and TRBJ2-7, with 11 bases lining up with TRBD2. The CDR3 covers 15 residues. The V segment lost 3 bases and the J segment 4 bases; nucleotides outside the gene matches: 5. The germline V gene has CDR1 LGHNA and CDR2 YNFKEQ. The DNA for the CDR3 is TGTGCCAGCAGCCATACTAGCGGGAGTCTGTACGAGCAGTACTTC. Protein product: CASSHTSGSLYEQYF.

This chain connects TRBV29-1 to TRBJ2-7; 9 bases are a match to TRBD1. This CDR3 contains 11 residues. Per germline, CDR1 SQVTM and CDR2 ANQGSEA. The CDR3 nucleotides are TGCGGAACAGGGGGCCCATACGAGCAGTACTTC. Its translation: CGTGGPYEQYF.

This chain links TRBV27 with TRBJ2-3; 10 bases align to TRBD1. Germline CDR1 MNHEY, CDR2 SMNVEV (reference sequence). The CDR3 consists of 14 residues. Trimming at V came to 4 bases and at J to 8 bases, leaving 6 bases not matched to a gene. The CDR3 sequence is CASSWDRGEVTQYF. CDR3 in DNA: TGTGCCAGCAGTTGGGACAGGGGCGAGGTTACGCAGTATTTT.

The J gene is TRBJ2-1, the V gene TRBV5-1; 10 bases line up with TRBD1. The CDR3 has 14 amino acids. CDR1 is SGHRS, CDR2 YFSETQ, per germline. With V trimmed by 4 bases and J by 10 bases, 8 bases remained unmatched. This chain's CDR3 is CASSAGTGAREQFF. CDR3 bases: TGCGCCAGCAGCGCCGGGACAGGGGCTAGGGAGCAGTTCTTC.

The chain joins TRBV19 to TRBJ2-7, with 14 bases that match TRBD2. The CDR3 covers 14 residues. V was pared by 6 bases and J by 4 bases, with 2 bases of the junction left unmatched. Germline lookup yields CDR1 LNHDA and CDR2 SQIVND (reference sequence). CDR3 loop: CASRGLAGEYEQYF. CDR3 bases: TGTGCCAGTAGGGGACTAGCGGGAGAGTACGAGCAGTACTTC.

V usage is TRBV5-1 and J usage is TRBJ2-5; D is ambiguous. Germline V gene sequence: CDR1 SGHRS, CDR2 YFSETQ. V lost 1 base and J lost 3, with 7 bases in between. This CDR3 spans 13 amino acids. CDR3 nucleotides: TGCGCCAGCAGCTTGCTTTCAGAAGAGACCCAGTACTTC. It codes for CASSLLSEETQYF.

The chain recombines TRBV7-9 with TRBJ1-2; 9 nucleotides agree with TRBD1. Germline V gives CDR1 SEHNR, CDR2 FQNEAQ (reference sequence). J was trimmed by 3 bases and V by 4 bases; bases with no gene match: 9. The length of the CDR3 is 16 residues. The CDR3 DNA is TGTGCCAGCAGCTCACAGGGGGCCGGAGTAGACTATGGCTACACCTTC. This gives the protein CASSSQGAGVDYGYTF. Supplemented by reference TRBV7-9 and TRBJ1-2, the full variable domain reads DTGVSQNPRHKITKRGQNVTFRCDPISEHNRLYWYRQTLGQGPEFLTYFQNEAQLEKSRLLSDRFSAERPKGSFSTLEIQRTEQGDSAMYLCASSSQGAGVDYGYTFGSGTRLTVV.

V usage is TRBV7-2 and J usage is TRBJ1-4, with D perhaps TRBD1 (5 bases). V shed 5 bases and J shed 4 bases, with 23 bases lying between them. In germline, CDR1 is SGHTA, CDR2 FQGNSA. This CDR3 is built from 18 residues. For the CDR3, the DNA is TGTGCCAGCAGCCCTCTAGTGGGACTCCGGGGGTATAATGAAAAACTGTTTTTT. It translates to CASSPLVGLRGYNEKLFF.

The chain is built from TRBV29-1 and TRBJ2-7, with TRBD1 matching over 7 bases. Germline CDR1 reads SQVTM; CDR2 reads ANQGSEA. CDR3 length equals 12 residues. V dropped 3 bases and J dropped 2; count of bases not matched to a gene: 1. The CDR3 spells CSVDQGAYEQYF. The CDR3 DNA is TGCAGCGTTGATCAGGGGGCCTACGAGCAGTACTTC.

The rearrangement links TRBV2 to TRBJ1-4, with TRBD1 identical over 9 bases. V trimming: 2 bases; J trimming: 6 bases; junction bases outside the gene matches: 7. The CDR3 totals 16 residues. The germline CDR1 and CDR2 sequences are SNHLY and FYNNEI. As DNA, the CDR3 is TGTGCCAGCAGTGAAAGCTACAGGGGGCGATATGAAAAACTGTTTTTT. Translating gives CASSESYRGRYEKLFF.

The chain is built from TRBV9 and TRBJ2-6, with 9 bases that match TRBD2. The junction had 13 bases not matched to a gene; V was cut back by 0 bases and J by 3 bases. CDR1 and CDR2 (germline): SGDLS, YYNGEE. The CDR3 extends over 20 amino acids. The CDR3 DNA sequence: TGTGCCAGCAGCGTAGCTGACAGCGGGAGGCTTTTCCGTGGGGCCAACGTCCTGACTTTC. Its protein product is CASSVADSGRLFRGANVLTF.

V and J are TRBV28 and TRBJ1-2; no reliable D call. V lost 2 bases and J 2 bases, leaving 6 bases between the germline ends. CDR1 and CDR2 from the germline V gene are MDHEN and SYDVKM. The CDR3 is made up of 13 amino acids. The DNA of the CDR3 is TGTGCCAGCAGTTTAGGGAGAAACTATGGCTACACCTTC. Protein: CASSLGRNYGYTF.

This sequence joins TRBV4-1 and TRBJ2-7; D possibly corresponds to TRBD2 (6 bases). V was cut by 1 base and J by 0 bases, with 10 bases left in between. The CDR3 runs 15 residues. Germline V gene lookup returns CDR1 MGHRA and CDR2 YSYEKL. The CDR3 loop reads CASSQARRDSYEQYF. The CDR3 DNA reads as TGCGCCAGCAGCCAAGCCCGGCGGGACTCCTACGAGCAGTACTTC.

The CDR3 bases are TGTGCCAGCAGCCAAGAGGGTAGCGCCGTTGGCTCCTACGAGCAGTACTTC. This encodes CASSQEGSAVGSYEQYF. The chain couples TRBV4-2 to TRBJ2-7; a weak D match, TRBD2 (5 bases). The CDR3 runs to 17 residues. The germline V and J ends were trimmed by 0 bases and 0 bases, with 15 bases remaining between them. Germline CDR1 is LGHNA and CDR2 is YNFKEQ.